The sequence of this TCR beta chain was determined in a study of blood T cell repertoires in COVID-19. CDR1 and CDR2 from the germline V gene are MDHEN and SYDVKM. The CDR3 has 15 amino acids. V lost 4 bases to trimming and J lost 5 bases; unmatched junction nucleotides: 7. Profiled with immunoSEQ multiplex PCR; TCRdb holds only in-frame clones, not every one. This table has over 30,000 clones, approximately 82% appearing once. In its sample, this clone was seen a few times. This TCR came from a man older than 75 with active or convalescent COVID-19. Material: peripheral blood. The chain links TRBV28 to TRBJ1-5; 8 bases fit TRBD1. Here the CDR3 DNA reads TGTGCCAGCAGTTCACAGGGGGACGAGCATCAGCCCCAGCATTTT. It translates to CASSSQGDEHQPQHF.